Listed here are 27 T cell receptor beta chains from one sample, sequenced in a study of T cells in Graves' hyperthyroidism and ophthalmopathy. RNA transcripts gave rise to amplified TCR beta CDR3 regions. The HTBI primer set was used in a first-round RT-PCR of the TCR CDR3. From the multiplex PCR reads, TCRdb called clonotypes with MiXCR, one entry per CDR3 protein. The table records hundreds of thousands of distinct CDR3 sequences, less than 25% of them present only once. The sequencing input was blood. The receptors derive from a man aged 30-40 years with Graves' ophthalmopathy.

The rearrangement uses TRBV19 and TRBJ2-1, with TRBD2 matching over 13 bases. Looked up from germline, CDR1 is LNHDA and CDR2 is SQIVND (reference sequence). With V trimmed by 6 bases and J by 6 bases, 5 bases remained unmatched. This CDR3 has 15 residues. The CDR3 loop reads CASRAGTSGTNEQFF. The CDR3 DNA sequence: TGTGCCAGTAGGGCCGGGACTAGCGGGACCAATGAGCAGTTCTTC.

This clonotype has just a few counts. This chain joins TRBV20-1 and TRBJ1-5, with TRBD1 as a possible D gene (5 bases). Germline CDR1 and CDR2: DFQATT and SNEGSKA (reference sequence). The ends were cut back, 3 bases at V and 2 bases at J, with 17 bases in the middle. This CDR3 is 16 amino acids long. CDR3 in DNA: TGCAGTGCTAGTGGCAGGGAGATTTTCGGCAATCAGCCCCAGCATTTT. Protein: CSASGREIFGNQPQHF.

The V gene is TRBV6-1, the J gene TRBJ1-4, with D perhaps TRBD1 (6 bases). V was cut by 6 bases and J by 4 bases, with 15 bases left in between. CDR1 and CDR2 from the germline V gene are MNHNS and SASEGT. The CDR3 covers 15 residues. This chain's CDR3 is CASSRKDSLNEKLFF. DNA of the CDR3: TGTGCCAGCAGCCGAAAGGACAGTCTTAATGAAAAACTGTTTTTT.

This clonotype was recorded a few times. The chain carries TRBV27 and TRBJ2-1, with 10 bases lining up with TRBD2. Trimming at V came to 5 bases and at J to 7 bases, leaving 14 bases not matched to a gene. The CDR3 loop spans 17 amino acids. Germline CDR1 and CDR2: MNHEY and SMNVEV (reference sequence). The CDR3 region is CASSATHGLAVPNEQFF. For the CDR3, the DNA is TGTGCCAGCAGTGCTACTCACGGACTAGCGGTCCCTAATGAGCAGTTCTTC.

This clonotype was picked up a small number of times. The chain joins TRBV6-1 to TRBJ2-5, with D perhaps matching TRBD2 (5 bases). This CDR3 region has 17 residues. The germline CDR1 and CDR2 sequences are MNHNS and SASEGT. V was cut by 3 bases and J by 5 bases, with 22 bases left in between. CDR3 sequence (DNA): TGTGCCAGCAGTGACCGATTACGAGGGCCGTTTTGGGAGACCCAGTACTTC. This gives the protein CASSDRLRGPFWETQYF.

This chain uses TRBV10-3 with TRBJ2-1; D possibly corresponds to TRBD2 (10 bases). V was shortened by 6 bases and J by 4 bases, with 34 bases between the two germline ends. The germline gives CDR1 ENHRY, CDR2 SYGVKD. This CDR3 is 21 amino acids long. The CDR3 loop is CAISRTWTGAETSGRYNEQFF. In DNA form, the CDR3 reads TGTGCCATCAGCCGAACATGGACAGGGGCAGAGACTAGCGGGCGATACAATGAGCAGTTCTTC.

The chain employs TRBV27 and TRBJ2-7; the D gene could be TRBD1 or TRBD2 (5 bases each). Deletions cut 3 bases from V and 7 bases from J, with 13 bases between. This CDR3 region has 13 residues. CDR1 is MNHEY, CDR2 SMNVEV, per germline (reference sequence). This CDR3 reads CASSFFGAREQYF. The CDR3 coding sequence is TGTGCCAGCAGTTTTTTCGGGGCTAGAGAGCAGTACTTC.

The sample holds a few counts of this clonotype. The gene calls are TRBV7-3 and TRBJ2-2; D is unclear. V lost 1 base, J lost 6 bases, and 3 bases lay in between. Germline loops: CDR1 SGHTA, CDR2 FQGTGA. The CDR3 loop spans 12 amino acids. The CDR3: CASSLKSGELFF. CDR3 DNA sequence: TGTGCCAGCAGCTTAAAATCCGGGGAGCTGTTTTTT.

This clonotype was observed a few times. The CDR3 is CATSDFSGSGTDTQYF. The CDR3 nucleotides are TGTGCCACCAGTGACTTTAGCGGGTCGGGCACAGATACGCAGTATTTT. The chain uses TRBV24-1 and TRBJ2-3; 7 bases match TRBD2. Losses at the gene ends were 4 bases for V and 1 base for J; bases not matched to a gene: 7. Germline V gene sequence: CDR1 KGHDR, CDR2 SFDVKD. The CDR3 extends over 16 amino acids.

This clonotype was recorded many times. V gene TRBV5-8 combines with J gene TRBJ1-1; unclear D gene. The V gene lost 1 base and the J gene lost 1 base, with 11 bases spanning the gap. The germline V gene has CDR1 SGHTS and CDR2 YDEGEE. This CDR3 spans 15 amino acids. The CDR3 here is CASSLYLLGNTEAFF. CDR3 DNA: TGTGCCAGCAGCTTGTATCTGCTGGGGAACACTGAAGCTTTCTTT. The full variable domain, rest sourced from reference TRBV5-8 and TRBJ1-1, is EAGVTQSPTHLIKTRGQQATLRCSPISGHTSVYWYQQALGLGLQFLLWYDEGEERNRGNFPPRFSGRQFPNYSSELNVNALELEDSALYLCASSLYLLGNTEAFFGQGTRLTVV.

The sample holds a few counts of this clonotype. This chain joins TRBV7-6 and TRBJ2-2, with 11 nucleotides matching TRBD2. This CDR3 spans 14 amino acids. Trimming cost V 8 bases and J 1 base; bases outside gene matches: 0. Germline CDR1 SGHVS, CDR2 FNYEAQ. The CDR3 DNA is TGTGCCAGCGGGACTAGCGGGAACACCGGGGAGCTGTTTTTT. It is translated as CASGTSGNTGELFF.

This clonotype was recorded a few times. The genes are TRBV20-1 and TRBJ2-1, with TRBD2 matching 14 bases. Per germline, CDR1 DFQATT and CDR2 SNEGSKA (reference sequence). The CDR3 contains 16 residues. J was trimmed by 7 bases and V by 6 bases; bases with no gene match: 11. The DNA for the CDR3 is TGCAGTGCCCCCGGGACCGGGACTAGCGGGGGAAATGAGCAGTTCTTC. It is translated as CSAPGTGTSGGNEQFF.

The V and J genes are TRBV5-1 and TRBJ2-3; D ambiguous. This CDR3 has 15 residues. Trimming took 3 bases from V and 0 from J, leaving 11 bases between them. Germline V gives CDR1 SGHRS, CDR2 YFSETQ. The CDR3 region is CASSWGSTSTDTQYF. The CDR3 DNA is TGCGCCAGCAGCTGGGGATCCACTAGCACAGATACGCAGTATTTT.

V is TRBV6-5 and J is TRBJ2-2; D ambiguous. The V gene's germline CDR1 is MNHEY and CDR2 SVGAGI. The CDR3 is 16 residues long. V lost 5 bases and J 0 bases, leaving 13 bases between the germline ends. In DNA form, the CDR3 reads TGTGCCAGCAGTCTACAGTATATTCCGAACACCGGGGAGCTGTTTTTT. Translating gives CASSLQYIPNTGELFF.

A single count supports this clonotype. The genes are TRBV4-3 and TRBJ2-7, with TRBD1 matching 9 bases. Germline trimming cut 1 base from V and 9 bases from J; bases unmatched to any gene: 4. Germline V gives CDR1 LGHNA, CDR2 YSLEER. CDR3 size: 13 residues. The CDR3 sequence is CASSQVGTGPQYF. CDR3 coding DNA: TGCGCCAGCAGCCAAGTTGGGACAGGGCCGCAGTACTTC.

This clonotype has at least ten counts. The J gene is TRBJ2-2, the V gene TRBV18, with no clear D. The V gene's germline CDR1 is KGHSH and CDR2 LQKENI. V lost 3 bases and J lost 9, with 11 bases in between. CDR3 size: 13 residues. CDR3 DNA sequence: TGTGCCAGCTCACCTTCTGGAGAGCGGGAGCTGTTTTTT. Translation gives CASSPSGERELFF.

This clonotype occurred a few times. The rearrangement links TRBV14 to TRBJ2-7; D unresolved. Trimming left V 0 bases short and J 5 bases short, with 8 bases between. The V gene's germline CDR1 is SGHDN and CDR2 FVKESK. CDR3 length equals 13 residues. CDR3 amino acids: CASSQDSPHEQYF. The DNA of the CDR3 is TGTGCCAGCAGCCAAGACAGCCCCCACGAGCAGTACTTC.

This clonotype was picked up many times. The J gene is TRBJ2-1, the V gene TRBV30, with D possibly TRBD2 on 6 matching bases. Trimming took 2 bases from V and 6 from J, leaving 26 bases between them. Germline V gene data show CDR1 as GTSNPN and CDR2 as SVGIG (reference sequence). The CDR3 runs 18 residues. In DNA form, the CDR3 reads TGTGCCTGGAGTTTTGGGGCGGGATATGGGTTCCGGGGCAATGAGCAGTTCTTC. It yields the protein CAWSFGAGYGFRGNEQFF.

This clonotype was observed many times. This sequence joins TRBV3-1 and TRBJ1-2; the match to TRBD1 covers 11 bases. This CDR3 is built from 18 residues. Germline assignment: CDR1 LGHDT and CDR2 YNNKEL (reference sequence). Trimming removed 1 base from V and 4 bases from J; junction bases left unmatched: 11. The DNA of the CDR3 is TGTGCCAGCAGCCAAGGCGCCGGGACAGGGGGTAACTTCTATGGCTACACCTTC. This codes for CASSQGAGTGGNFYGYTF.

V usage is TRBV6-1 and J usage is TRBJ2-1, with 8 bases aligning to TRBD2. Germline lookup yields CDR1 MNHNS and CDR2 SASEGT. This CDR3 is 17 amino acids long. With V trimmed by 6 bases and J by 7 bases, 17 bases remained unmatched. CDR3 bases: TGTGCCAGCAGCCGTCCCGGGGCCGGGAGGGCCTCGAATGAGCAGTTCTTC. Amino acid sequence: CASSRPGAGRASNEQFF.

The table lists this clonotype with a few counts. CDR3 amino acids: CASSPPGGEKVGELFF. CDR3 sequence (DNA): TGTGCCAGCAGCCCCCCCGGGGGGGAAAAGGTCGGGGAGCTGTTTTTT. This chain links TRBV11-2 with TRBJ2-2, with 8 positions matching TRBD2. Trimming removed 5 bases from V and 7 bases from J; junction bases left unmatched: 12. Germline CDR1 and CDR2: SGHAT and FQNNGV. The CDR3 extends over 16 amino acids.

The sample holds many counts of this clonotype. The chain couples TRBV11-2 to TRBJ2-2, with D uncertain. Germline V gives CDR1 SGHAT, CDR2 FQNNGV. The CDR3 loop spans 17 amino acids. The V end lost 2 bases, the J end lost 0 bases, and 13 bases lay between the germline ends. The CDR3 sequence: CASSLLPRTSNTGELFF. The CDR3 coding sequence is TGTGCCAGCAGCTTACTCCCCCGAACCTCGAACACCGGGGAGCTGTTTTTT.

The CDR3: CASSLYAGGPADTQYF. Written as DNA, the CDR3 is TGTGCCAGCAGTTTATATGCGGGAGGGCCGGCAGATACGCAGTATTTT. The gene calls are TRBV27 and TRBJ2-3, with 9 bases lining up with TRBD2. In germline, CDR1 is MNHEY, CDR2 SMNVEV (reference sequence). This CDR3 has 16 residues. Losses at the gene ends were 1 base for V and 4 bases for J; bases not matched to a gene: 6.

The chain joins TRBV20-1 to TRBJ2-1; 10 nucleotides match TRBD2. Germline assignment: CDR1 DFQATT and CDR2 SNEGSKA (reference sequence). The CDR3 runs to 15 residues. V shed 5 bases, J shed 5 bases, and the junction held 9 bases outside the gene matches. The CDR3: CSAPAGLAVNNEQFF. The DNA for the CDR3 is TGCAGTGCTCCAGCCGGACTAGCGGTTAACAATGAGCAGTTCTTC.

This clonotype was counted between two and nine times. The chain carries TRBV27 and TRBJ2-7, with D hard to call. From germline, CDR1 is MNHEY and CDR2 SMNVEV (reference sequence). CDR3 length: 14 residues. Trimming shortened V by 3 bases and J by 0 bases, and 9 bases separated the two germline ends. For the CDR3, the DNA is TGTGCCAGCAGTTTCCGGCAGCTCTCCTACGAGCAGTACTTC. It encodes CASSFRQLSYEQYF.

V usage is TRBV19 and J usage is TRBJ2-3; D might be TRBD2 (6 bases). Germline-derived CDR1 and CDR2 are LNHDA and SQIVND (reference sequence). V lost 3 bases and J lost 5, with 9 bases in between. The CDR3 is 13 residues long. The CDR3 loop reads CASSILRGDTQYF. The CDR3 DNA follows: TGTGCCAGTAGTATCCTGCGGGGAGATACGCAGTATTTT.

V gene TRBV29-1 combines with J gene TRBJ2-7; 10 bases align to TRBD1. V shed 6 bases, J shed 3 bases, and the junction held 5 bases outside the gene matches. This CDR3 has 13 amino acids. Germline assignment: CDR1 SQVTM and CDR2 ANQGSEA. CDR3 protein: CSVLGDRGYEQYF. The CDR3 DNA is TGCAGCGTCCTCGGGGACAGGGGCTACGAGCAGTACTTC.